The source of this T cell receptor beta chain is a study of blood T cells in healthy people across ages. Per the germline V gene, CDR1 is DFQATT and CDR2 is SNEGSKA (reference sequence). This CDR3 has 14 amino acids. Combining a sample-barcoded 5' primer with a J-beta primer mix, a second PCR ran for 7 to 11 cycles. TCRdb re-called the 5' RACE reads with MiXCR, one entry per CDR3 protein. In the table there are 800,000 to 1,300,000 distinct CDR3 sequences, about 25% of which are singletons. Drawn from each donor were about 9 milliliters of peripheral blood. Separately, the same data were catalogued under a study of T cells of mothers and their children.

Sequenced material: blood. The rearrangement joins TRBV20-1 to TRBJ2-1; 9 bases match TRBD1. Judging by the DNA end, TRBJ2-7 fits better; the J call may be wrong. The sequence derives from a girl aged 2-10 years in good health. This chain's CDR3 is CSAKRQGVWYEQYF. In DNA form, the CDR3 reads TGCAGTGCCAAAAGACAGGGGGTTTGGTACGAGCAGTACTTC.